This T cell receptor (beta chain) was identified during a study of T cells in women clearing cervical HPV infection. Turning to the study itself: Donors had HPV16-related CIN3 or worse; 2 had invasive cancer. Blood came at first lesion visit for cases, post-clearance for controls.

General study points: CIN3+ cases had significantly higher TCR repertoire richness than controls, but evenness did not differ.

The germline gives CDR1 SGHTA, CDR2 FQGNSA. The CDR3 totals 15 residues. About this clone itself: Its antigen is unidentified. The read comes to an end 3 residues before the CDR3 does, leaving the germline J gene to fill in the end.

The assay was immunoSEQ multiplex PCR, and TCRdb's table has in-frame clones only and misses some. This sample lists about 39,000 clones; its ten largest clones have 6% to 6.5%. This clonotype was sampled from a woman aged 18-70 years with a cervical HPV16 infection that either progressed to CIN3+ or cleared (not recorded which). What was sequenced was blood buffy coat. This chain uses TRBV7-2 with TRBJ1-1, with 7 positions matching TRBD1. The CDR3: CASSLARQGGSEAFF. The sequenced part of the CDR3 DNA is TGTGCCAGCAGCTTAGCGCGACAGGGAGGGTCCGAA.